This is a list of T cell receptor beta chains from one sample in a study of long-term antiretroviral therapy in people with HIV. The repertoire was sequenced with immunoSEQ multiplex PCR; TCRdb's copy has only in-frame clones and lacks some. The sample includes approximately 18,000 clones, 80% of them seen just once. Sequencing was performed on unsorted PBMCs, taken 0.1 years before starting antiretroviral therapy. These receptors all come from a man younger than 35 with HIV. Both conserved end residues are part of each CDR3. A D gene is named only where the DNA matches it firmly. Not every row has a clone size; where given, it reads once, few, many or a size class.

cdr3_nt: TGTGCCAGCAGTTTTAGGGTAAACACTGAAGCTTTCTTT
cdr3_aa: CASSFRVNTEAFF
clone_size: -
d_call: -
j_call: TRBJ1-1
cdr3_length: 13
v_call: TRBV28

cdr3_nt: TGTGCCAGTAGTAGGACGACGGGGGGCTACACCTTC
cdr3_aa: CASSRTTGGYTF
clone_size: -
d_call: -
j_call: TRBJ1-2
cdr3_length: 12
v_call: TRBV19

cdr3_nt: TGCGCCAGCAGCTTAGGGGCTAACTATGGCTACACCTTC
cdr3_aa: CASSLGANYGYTF
clone_size: few
d_call: -
j_call: TRBJ1-2
cdr3_length: 13
v_call: TRBV5-1

cdr3_nt: TGTGCCAGCAGTTACTCGAACAATGAGCAGTTCTTC
cdr3_aa: CASSYSNNEQFF
clone_size: -
d_call: -
j_call: TRBJ2-1
cdr3_length: 12
v_call: TRBV6-5

cdr3_nt: TGTGCCAGCAGTTTCCGGAGAACAACTAATGAAAAACTGTTTTTT
cdr3_aa: CASSFRRTTNEKLFF
clone_size: -
d_call: -
j_call: TRBJ1-4
cdr3_length: 15
v_call: TRBV28

cdr3_nt: TGCGCCAGCAGTTTCCGGGGGCGGGAGAATGAAAAACTGTTTTTT
cdr3_aa: CASSFRGRENEKLFF
clone_size: -
d_call: -
j_call: TRBJ1-4
cdr3_length: 15
v_call: TRBV5-1

cdr3_nt: TGTGCCAGCAACCAGGGAGGTCAGTCCTACGAGCAGTACTTC
cdr3_aa: CASNQGGQSYEQYF
clone_size: -
d_call: -
j_call: TRBJ2-7
cdr3_length: 14
v_call: TRBV7-9

cdr3_nt: TGTGCCAGCAGCCCCGAAGGTGAAAAACTGTTTTTT
cdr3_aa: CASSPEGEKLFF
clone_size: -
d_call: -
j_call: TRBJ1-4
cdr3_length: 12
v_call: TRBV7-9

cdr3_nt: TGTGCCAGCAGCAGGCCCGGGACTAGCGGTACCGGGGAGCTGTTTTTT
cdr3_aa: CASSRPGTSGTGELFF
clone_size: -
d_call: TRBD2
j_call: TRBJ2-2
cdr3_length: 16
v_call: TRBV7-8

cdr3_nt: TGTGCCAGCAGCTTAGATCATCGCAGATACTACGAGCAGTACTTC
cdr3_aa: CASSLDHRRYYEQYF
clone_size: -
d_call: -
j_call: TRBJ2-7
cdr3_length: 15
v_call: TRBV11-2

cdr3_nt: TGTGCCAGCAGCGCCTCCCCAGGTTCCGGAAACACCATATATTTT
cdr3_aa: CASSASPGSGNTIYF
clone_size: -
d_call: -
j_call: TRBJ1-3
cdr3_length: 15
v_call: TRBV9

cdr3_nt: TGTGCCAGCAGTGAAGCGCAGGGGGAGTTATGGGAGCAGTACTTC
cdr3_aa: CASSEAQGELWEQYF
clone_size: once
d_call: TRBD1
j_call: TRBJ2-7
cdr3_length: 15
v_call: TRBV2

cdr3_nt: TGTGCCAGCAGCCAAGATGGAGGGACAGGGGCAGAAAAACTGTTTTTT
cdr3_aa: CASSQDGGTGAEKLFF
clone_size: -
d_call: TRBD1
j_call: TRBJ1-4
cdr3_length: 16
v_call: TRBV4-2

cdr3_nt: TGTGCCAGCAGCCAAGTGGCGGGCAGTACCGAAGCTTTCTTT
cdr3_aa: CASSQVAGSTEAFF
clone_size: -
d_call: -
j_call: TRBJ1-1
cdr3_length: 14
v_call: TRBV14